Listed below are T cell receptor beta chains from one sample, sequenced in a study of control samples from healthy donors and cancer patients. Sequencing was performed with immunoSEQ multiplex PCR; in TCRdb, only in-frame clones are kept and a portion is missing. The data contain 120,000 or so clones, about 89% of them singletons. Sequencing was carried out using blood. The receptors here all came from a man over 45 in good health. CDR3s include the opening cysteine and the closing phenylalanine or tryptophan. D genes are given only for firm matches. Only some rows state a clone size, as once, few, many or a class for expanded clones.

D gene	V gene	clone size	J gene	CDR3 DNA	CDR3 protein
.	TRBV6-4	once	TRBJ2-4	TGTGCCAGCAGTGACTCAGGGGGGGACTTC	CASSDSGGDF
TRBD1	TRBV5-4	.	TRBJ1-1	TGTGCCAGCAGCGAGGGGGCTAGTGAAGCTTTCTTT	CASSEGASEAFF
.	TRBV7-6	.	TRBJ2-7	TGTGCCAGCAGCTTGATAACAGGGTCCTACGAGCAGTACTTC	CASSLITGSYEQYF
.	TRBV6-5	.	TRBJ1-2	TGTGCCAGCAGCCCCCTCCCGGACGTCTATGGCTACACCTTC	CASSPLPDVYGYTF
TRBD1	TRBV19	.	TRBJ1-6	TGTGCCAGTAGGCCCAGGGACAGGGATAATTCACCCCTCCACTTT	CASRPRDRDNSPLHF
TRBD1	TRBV2	.	TRBJ1-2	TGTGCCAGCGAAAGGGACAGGGTGGCGTACACCTTC	CASERDRVAYTF
.	TRBV5-4	.	TRBJ2-3	TGTGCCAGCAGCGGGGGGGACAAGTTCACAGATACGCAGTATTTT	CASSGGDKFTDTQYF
.	TRBV10-2	.	TRBJ1-1	TGCGCCAGCAGGGATGAGAGGAACACTGAAGCTTTCTTT	CASRDERNTEAFF
.	TRBV5-1	.	TRBJ2-5	TGCGCCAGCAGCTCCAGGGTGGAAGAGACCCAGTACTTC	CASSSRVEETQYF
.	TRBV6-2/TRBV6-3	.	TRBJ2-2	TGTGCCAGCAGTCAGACCGAACCGAACACCGGGGAGCTGTTTTTT	CASSQTEPNTGELFF
.	TRBV19	.	TRBJ2-7	TGTGCCAGTAGTCTCCAACGGGGCTACGAGCAGTACTTC	CASSLQRGYEQYF
.	TRBV11-2	.	TRBJ1-2	TGTGCCAGCAGCTTAGATACCCCCGGGCATAACTATGGCTACACCTTC	CASSLDTPGHNYGYTF
TRBD2	TRBV5-1	few	TRBJ2-3	TGCGCCAGCAGCAATAGCGGGAGCACAGATACGCAGTATTTT	CASSNSGSTDTQYF
.	TRBV20-1	.	TRBJ1-2	TGCAGTGCTAGTCATCGCGGGGCGGACTATGGCTACACCTTC	CSASHRGADYGYTF
.	TRBV10-3	.	TRBJ2-3	TGTGCCATCAGTTATTCTTTCCCCCGCACAGATACGCAGTATTTT	CAISYSFPRTDTQYF
.	TRBV7-2	.	TRBJ2-2	TGTGCCAGCAGCTCCGGACCTTACACCGGGGAGCTGTTTTTT	CASSSGPYTGELFF